These 32 T cell receptor beta chains originate from one sample sequenced in a study of PD-1 blockade in mismatch repair-deficient tumors. This sample's time point: roughly ten-day in vitro stimulation with candidate neoantigen peptide 6. These receptors' targets are unknown. Only in-frame clones appear in the TCRdb table, and some are missing; sequencing was by immunoSEQ multiplex PCR. The sample lists about 14,000 clones, approximately 90% occurring once. Sequenced material: cells cultured in vitro, taken from a patient treated with pembrolizumab. These receptors were collected from an adult with mismatch repair-deficient cancer.

This clone was picked up one time. The chain couples TRBV18 to TRBJ1-5, with D perhaps matching TRBD1 (6 bases). The CDR3 is 15 residues long. The ends were cut back, 4 bases at V and 6 bases at J, with 16 bases in the middle. Germline loops: CDR1 KGHSH, CDR2 LQKENI. The CDR3 nucleotides read TGTGCCAGCTCACTCCTGGACAGTCCGGTTCAGCCCCAGCATTTT. It codes for CASSLLDSPVQPQHF.

This clone was seen a single time. The chain joins TRBV7-3 to TRBJ2-7, with TRBD2 matching over 7 bases. In germline, CDR1 is SGHTA, CDR2 FQGTGA. The junction had 9 bases not matched to a gene; V was cut back by 5 bases and J by 5 bases. The length of the CDR3 is 14 residues. Here the CDR3 reads CASSPIGGSDEQYF. In DNA, the CDR3 is TGTGCCAGCAGCCCGATAGGCGGGAGTGACGAGCAGTACTTC.

The chain joins TRBV29-1 to TRBJ2-1; 12 bases agree with TRBD2. Germline loops: CDR1 SQVTM, CDR2 ANQGSEA. J gave up 8 bases and V 3 bases, and 8 bases lay outside the gene matches. The CDR3 totals 15 residues. The CDR3 sequence is CSVDLTSGSLDEQFF. The CDR3 region has the DNA TGCAGCGTTGATCTGACTAGCGGGAGTTTGGATGAGCAGTTCTTC.

The chain couples TRBV6-5 to TRBJ2-7; weak D call: TRBD2 (5 bases). This CDR3 spans 14 amino acids. The V end lost 3 bases, the J end lost 3 bases, and 12 bases lay between the germline ends. CDR1 and CDR2 from the germline V gene are MNHEY and SVGAGI. CDR3 region: CASSYKRANYEQYF. The CDR3 nucleotides read TGTGCCAGCAGTTATAAGAGGGCAAACTACGAGCAGTACTTC.

The V gene is TRBV11-3, the J gene TRBJ2-3; D remains unclear. The germline V and J ends were trimmed by 5 bases and 3 bases, with 12 bases remaining between them. CDR3 length equals 14 residues. Germline loops: CDR1 SGHNT, CDR2 YENEEA. The CDR3 spells CASSPPLRTDTQYF. The CDR3 DNA reads as TGTGCCAGCAGCCCACCACTCCGGACAGATACGCAGTATTTT.

The chain joins TRBV27 to TRBJ1-4; a possible D gene is TRBD1 (6 bases). V lost 4 bases to trimming and J lost 0 bases, with 12 bases between them. There are 16 residues in the CDR3. Germline V gives CDR1 MNHEY, CDR2 SMNVEV (reference sequence). In DNA form, the CDR3 reads TGTGCCAGCAGTTCCCCGGGACATGCAACTAATGAAAAACTGTTTTTT. It translates to CASSSPGHATNEKLFF.

This clone was recorded a few times. This chain links TRBV19 with TRBJ1-2; TRBD1 matches 8 bases. There are 15 residues in the CDR3. CDR1 and CDR2 (germline): LNHDA, SQIVND (reference sequence). The junction had 11 bases not matched to a gene; V was cut back by 3 bases and J by 8 bases. The CDR3: CASSIWEDRVNGYTF. For the CDR3, the DNA is TGTGCCAGTAGTATCTGGGAGGACAGGGTGAACGGCTACACCTTC. The full variable domain, in which reference TRBV19 and TRBJ1-2 provide the parts outside the CDR3, is DGGITQSPKYLFRKEGQNVTLSCEQNLNHDAMYWYRQDPGQGLRLIYYSQIVNDFQKGDIAEGYSVSREKKESFPLTVTSAQKNPTAFYLCASSIWEDRVNGYTFGSGTRLTVV.

The rearrangement joins TRBV7-3 to TRBJ2-3, with TRBD2 identical over 14 bases. The CDR3 has 16 residues. The germline CDR1 and CDR2 sequences are SGHTA and FQGTGA. V trimming: 2 bases; J trimming: 7 bases; junction bases outside the gene matches: 5. The CDR3 loop reads CASSLEGTSGRNTQYF. The CDR3 DNA sequence: TGTGCCAGCAGCTTAGAGGGGACTAGCGGGAGAAATACGCAGTATTTT. The full variable domain, completed using reference TRBV7-3 and TRBJ2-3, is GAGVSQTPSNKVTEKGKYVELRCDPISGHTALYWYRQSLGQGPEFLIYFQGTGAADDSGLPNDRFFAVRPEGSVSTLKIQRTERGDSAVYLCASSLEGTSGRNTQYFGPGTRLTVL.

The rearrangement uses TRBV5-1 and TRBJ2-2, with D uncertain. Germline V lookup: CDR1 SGHRS, CDR2 YFSETQ. The CDR3 has 14 amino acids. Between the trimmed V and J ends, which lost 8 bases and 7 bases, there was a span of 18 bases. The CDR3 loop is CASKVVGLGGELFF. Here the CDR3 DNA reads TGCGCCAGTAAGGTGGTGGGTCTTGGCGGGGAGCTGTTTTTT.

The chain combines TRBV21-1 with TRBJ2-1. TRBV21-1 is noted as a pseudogene. This CDR3 comprises 15 residues. Here the CDR3 reads CASSLDPILGHEQFF. CDR3 bases: TGTGCCAGCAGCCTGGACCCCATCCTAGGGCATGAGCAGTTCTTC.

In this sample, this clone turned up a few times. This chain uses TRBV10-3 with TRBJ2-7; D not certain. Germline values: CDR1 ENHRY, CDR2 SYGVKD. The CDR3 is 14 residues long. Trimming took 3 bases from V and 2 from J, leaving 11 bases between them. The CDR3 loop is CAISEGGWAYEQYF. The CDR3 DNA follows: TGTGCCATCAGTGAAGGCGGATGGGCCTACGAGCAGTACTTC.

This clone was observed a single time. This sequence joins TRBV2 and TRBJ2-5; D might be TRBD1 or TRBD2, each matching 5 bases. Germline assignment: CDR1 SNHLY and CDR2 FYNNEI. Between the trimmed V and J ends, which lost 0 bases and 1 base, there was a span of 12 bases. This CDR3 comprises 16 residues. The CDR3 coding sequence is TGTGCCAGCAGTGAAGCTCTGGGGGATTTCCAAGAGACCCAGTACTTC. Protein: CASSEALGDFQETQYF.

This clone was detected only once. The chain employs TRBV14 and TRBJ1-1, with D perhaps matching TRBD1 (5 bases). Trimming cost V 0 bases and J 3 bases, with 17 bases left between them. There are 17 residues in the CDR3. Germline CDR1 is SGHDN and CDR2 is FVKESK. The CDR3 sequence: CASSQEYRKQMDTEAFF. CDR3 bases: TGTGCCAGCAGCCAAGAGTACAGGAAGCAAATGGACACTGAAGCTTTCTTT.

The V and J genes are TRBV7-3 and TRBJ1-1; D call uncertain. CDR3 size: 13 residues. Per the germline V gene, CDR1 is SGHTA and CDR2 is FQGTGA. V was trimmed by 5 bases and J by 1 base, leaving 8 bases between them. The CDR3 is CASSPGGNTEAFF. CDR3 DNA sequence: TGTGCCAGCAGCCCGGGTGGGAACACTGAAGCTTTCTTT.

The V and J genes are TRBV28 and TRBJ2-1, with 12 positions matching TRBD2. Germline V gives CDR1 MDHEN, CDR2 SYDVKM. The CDR3 spans 16 residues. After removal of 3 bases from V and 7 bases from J, the junction contained 7 bases not matched to a gene. CDR3 bases: TGTGCCAGCAGTTTCGCGACTAGCGGGGGCCCAAATGAGCAGTTCTTC. Amino acid sequence: CASSFATSGGPNEQFF.

This clone was counted a single time. The rearrangement links TRBV19 to TRBJ1-2; no clear D gene. Germline V gene lookup returns CDR1 LNHDA and CDR2 SQIVND (reference sequence). Trimming removed 10 bases from V and 3 bases from J, with 3 bases in between. This CDR3 is built from 9 residues. In DNA form, the CDR3 reads TGTGCCACCGACTATGGCTACACCTTC. It encodes CATDYGYTF.

The chain uses TRBV2 and TRBJ2-7, with a tentative D call TRBD1 (7 bases). The CDR3 has 16 residues. Germline V gene data show CDR1 as SNHLY and CDR2 as FYNNEI. The germline V and J ends were trimmed by 5 bases and 5 bases, with 22 bases remaining between them. The CDR3 loop reads CASSKKVAGGTHEQYF. CDR3 DNA: TGTGCCAGCAGTAAAAAAGTGGCAGGGGGGACCCACGAGCAGTACTTC.

The rearrangement joins TRBV28 to TRBJ1-5; D is ambiguous. Trimming took 10 bases from V and 6 from J, leaving 10 bases between them. CDR3 length: 11 residues. Looked up from germline, CDR1 is MDHEN and CDR2 is SYDVKM. The CDR3 DNA is TGTGCCACCCGAGCTAGTCAGCCCCAGCATTTT. It yields the protein CATRASQPQHF.

This clone is a singleton in its sample. V usage is TRBV19 and J usage is TRBJ2-1, with 10 bases lining up with TRBD1. CDR1 and CDR2 (germline): LNHDA, SQIVND (reference sequence). J gave up 9 bases and V 5 bases, and 7 bases lay outside the gene matches. This CDR3 has 14 residues. Here the CDR3 DNA reads TGTGCCAGTAGTCCCGGGACAGGGGTGGTTGAGCAGTTCTTC. Its protein product is CASSPGTGVVEQFF.

This chain uses TRBV14 with TRBJ2-1; 10 bases are shared with TRBD2. Germline CDR1 reads SGHDN; CDR2 reads FVKESK. The J segment lost 4 bases and the V segment lost 0 bases, leaving 15 bases of the junction unmatched. This CDR3 has 20 amino acids. The CDR3 is CASSQDPRLAGHPKYNEQFF. The CDR3 DNA reads TGTGCCAGCAGCCAAGATCCTAGACTAGCGGGCCACCCTAAATACAATGAGCAGTTCTTC.

The gene calls are TRBV5-1 and TRBJ2-2; D not certain. V lost 3 bases and J 3 bases, leaving 3 bases between the germline ends. Germline values: CDR1 SGHRS, CDR2 YFSETQ. This CDR3 region has 12 residues. The CDR3 coding sequence is TGCGCCAGCAGCTGGGACACCGGGGAGCTGTTTTTT. Translating gives CASSWDTGELFF.

The V and J genes are TRBV10-2 and TRBJ2-1, with 11 bases lining up with TRBD2. The J segment lost 5 bases and the V segment lost 4 bases, leaving 13 bases of the junction unmatched. Germline V gene sequence: CDR1 WSHSY, CDR2 SAAADI. The length of the CDR3 is 18 residues. In DNA, the CDR3 is TGCGCCAGCAGTGTTGGTGCTAGCGGGAGGCAATCAGACAATGAGCAGTTCTTC. This codes for CASSVGASGRQSDNEQFF.

The chain carries TRBV10-3 and TRBJ2-1; 12 bases are a match to TRBD2. This CDR3 is built from 15 residues. Germline assignment: CDR1 ENHRY and CDR2 SYGVKD. The J segment lost 6 bases and the V segment lost 3 bases, leaving 3 bases of the junction unmatched. The CDR3 bases are TGTGCCATCAGTGACCCGGGACTAGCGGGCAATGAGCAGTTCTTC. Amino acid sequence: CAISDPGLAGNEQFF.

This sequence joins TRBV27 and TRBJ2-1, with a tentative D call TRBD2 (6 bases). V lost 6 bases and J 4 bases, leaving 25 bases between the germline ends. The V gene's germline CDR1 is MNHEY and CDR2 SMNVEV (reference sequence). The CDR3 consists of 18 residues. CDR3: CASSLRLSYRDFYNEQFF. DNA of the CDR3: TGTGCCAGCAGCTTGCGTCTGTCTTATCGGGACTTTTACAATGAGCAGTTCTTC.

The genes are TRBV5-1 and TRBJ2-3; TRBD1 might be the D (5 bases). Germline values: CDR1 SGHRS, CDR2 YFSETQ. This CDR3 is built from 15 residues. V lost 0 bases and J lost 5, with 13 bases in between. CDR3 sequence: CASSLAGRDGDTQYF. Here the CDR3 DNA reads TGCGCCAGCAGCTTGGCCGGCAGGGATGGAGATACGCAGTATTTT. The full variable domain, completed using reference TRBV5-1 and TRBJ2-3, is KAGVTQTPRYLIKTRGQQVTLSCSPISGHRSVSWYQQTPGQGLQFLFEYFSETQRNKGNFPGRFSGRQFSNSRSEMNVSTLELGDSALYLCASSLAGRDGDTQYFGPGTRLTVL.

The chain carries TRBV4-1 and TRBJ1-4; TRBD1 agrees at 7 bases. V was clipped by 0 bases and J by 7 bases; unmatched bases: 8. The CDR3 extends over 16 amino acids. Per the germline V gene, CDR1 is MGHRA and CDR2 is YSYEKL. The CDR3 coding sequence is TGCGCCAGCAGCCAAGATCGGACAGGATACGGTGAAAAACTGTTTTTT. Residues: CASSQDRTGYGEKLFF.

The chain employs TRBV5-1 and TRBJ2-5; 9 nucleotides match TRBD2. The CDR3 contains 15 residues. Germline CDR1 reads SGHRS; CDR2 reads YFSETQ. V was pared by 7 bases and J by 4 bases, with 11 bases of the junction left unmatched. The CDR3 DNA reads TGCGCCAGCTCTCACGGGGCGGGAGGGCGAGAGACCCAGTACTTC. It codes for CASSHGAGGRETQYF.

This clone was recorded a few times. The DNA of the CDR3 is TGCGCCAGCAGTCAACCTAGGACATACTCCTACGAGCAGTACTTC. Translated, it gives CASSQPRTYSYEQYF. The chain couples TRBV23-1 to TRBJ2-7; possibly TRBD1 for D (5 bases). TRBV23-1 is an open reading frame, and its role is uncertain. The length of the CDR3 is 15 residues. V lost 2 bases to trimming and J lost 0 bases, with 11 bases between them.

This chain uses TRBV28 with TRBJ1-5, with TRBD1 identical over 8 bases. The ends lost 5 bases at V and 3 bases at J; junction bases unmatched: 9. Germline V gene data show CDR1 as MDHEN and CDR2 as SYDVKM. CDR3 size: 16 residues. This CDR3 reads CASSPRTGILNQPQHF. In DNA form, the CDR3 reads TGTGCCAGCAGTCCGAGGACAGGGATACTCAATCAGCCCCAGCATTTT.

The chain is built from TRBV18 and TRBJ1-5; no definite D call. Trimming removed 4 bases from V and 8 bases from J, with 9 bases in between. Germline V CDR1 and CDR2: KGHSH, LQKENI. The CDR3 is 12 residues long. The CDR3 DNA follows: TGTGCCAGCTCACTACCGTTGGAGCCCCAGCATTTT. Its protein product is CASSLPLEPQHF.

There are a few counts of this clone. The chain has TRBV5-6 and TRBJ2-5; TRBD2 matches 8 bases. The junction had 11 bases not matched to a gene; V was cut back by 4 bases and J by 6 bases. Germline CDR1 SGHDT, CDR2 YYEEEE. The CDR3 spans 15 residues. The CDR3 sequence is CASSPPGGEGKTQYF. The CDR3 DNA is TGTGCCAGCAGCCCTCCGGGGGGGGAAGGAAAGACCCAGTACTTC.

This chain joins TRBV27 and TRBJ1-2; TRBD1 might be the D (6 bases). CDR1 and CDR2 (germline): MNHEY, SMNVEV (reference sequence). V was clipped by 4 bases and J by 5 bases, with 14 bases between them. The CDR3 is made up of 14 amino acids. CDR3 bases: TGTGCCAGCAGTTCCCGGGGGGCCTGGTATGGCTACACCTTC. Translation: CASSSRGAWYGYTF.